The clone carrying this TCR beta chain was detected a few times. These data are taken from a study of blood T cell repertoires in COVID-19. CDR3 size: 16 residues. Germline trimming cut 1 base from V and 4 bases from J; bases unmatched to any gene: 4. Germline V gene sequence: CDR1 MDHEN, CDR2 SYDVKM. Clones were sequenced by immunoSEQ multiplex PCR, and TCRdb holds only the in-frame ones, with some missing. The sample holds some 120,000 clones, around 88% seen once. V and J are TRBV28 and TRBJ2-2; 9 bases are a match to TRBD2. The sequenced sample was peripheral blood. The TCR was taken from a human donor in a cohort sampled during active COVID-19. This CDR3 reads CASSLFRSGSTGELFF. The CDR3 region has the DNA TGTGCCAGCAGTTTATTTCGTAGCGGGAGCACCGGGGAGCTGTTTTTT. The full variable domain, completed using reference TRBV28 and TRBJ2-2, is DVKVTQSSRYLVKRTGEKVFLECVQDMDHENMFWYRQDPGLGLRLIYFSYDVKMKEKGDIPEGYSVSREKKERFSLILESASTNQTSMYLCASSLFRSGSTGELFFGEGSRLTVL.